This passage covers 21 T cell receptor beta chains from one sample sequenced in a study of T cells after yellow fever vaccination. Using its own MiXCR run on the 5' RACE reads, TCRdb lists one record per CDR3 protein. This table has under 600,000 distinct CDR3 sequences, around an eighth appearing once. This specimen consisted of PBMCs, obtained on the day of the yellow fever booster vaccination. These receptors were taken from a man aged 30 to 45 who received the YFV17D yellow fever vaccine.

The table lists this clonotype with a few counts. The CDR3 loop reads CASSSGTDKETQYF. CDR3 nucleotides: TGTGCCAGCAGCTCCGGGACTGACAAGGAAACCCAGTACTTC. The V gene is TRBV5-4, the J gene TRBJ2-5, with D possibly matching TRBD2 (6 bases). The germline V gene encodes CDR1 SGHNT and CDR2 YYREEE (reference sequence). The CDR3 has 14 amino acids. V was cut by 3 bases and J by 8 bases, with 17 bases left in between.

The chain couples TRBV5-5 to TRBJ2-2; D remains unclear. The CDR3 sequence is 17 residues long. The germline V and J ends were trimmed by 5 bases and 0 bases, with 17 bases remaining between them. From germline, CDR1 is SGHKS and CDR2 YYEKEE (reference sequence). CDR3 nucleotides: TGTGCCAGCAGGGTCACGGCAGGCCTGGCGAACACCGGGGAGCTGTTTTTT. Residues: CASRVTAGLANTGELFF.

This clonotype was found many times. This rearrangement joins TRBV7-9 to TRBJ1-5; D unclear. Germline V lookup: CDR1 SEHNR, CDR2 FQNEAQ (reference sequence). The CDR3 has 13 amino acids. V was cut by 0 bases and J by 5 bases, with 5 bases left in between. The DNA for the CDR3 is TGTGCCAGCAGCTTAGCGGGTCATCAGCCCCAGCATTTT. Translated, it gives CASSLAGHQPQHF.

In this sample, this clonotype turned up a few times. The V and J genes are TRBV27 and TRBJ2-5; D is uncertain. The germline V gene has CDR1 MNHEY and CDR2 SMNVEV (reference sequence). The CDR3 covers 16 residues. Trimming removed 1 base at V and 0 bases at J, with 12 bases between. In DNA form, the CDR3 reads TGTGCCAGCAGTTTATTTCCCGACGGATACCAAGAGACCCAGTACTTC. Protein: CASSLFPDGYQETQYF.

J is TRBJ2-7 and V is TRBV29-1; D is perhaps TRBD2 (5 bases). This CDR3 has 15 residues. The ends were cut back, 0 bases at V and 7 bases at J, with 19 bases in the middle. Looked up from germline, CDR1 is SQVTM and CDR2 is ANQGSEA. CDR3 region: CSVEDSSGGPGEQYF. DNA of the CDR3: TGCAGCGTTGAAGACTCCTCGGGTGGCCCGGGGGAGCAGTACTTC.

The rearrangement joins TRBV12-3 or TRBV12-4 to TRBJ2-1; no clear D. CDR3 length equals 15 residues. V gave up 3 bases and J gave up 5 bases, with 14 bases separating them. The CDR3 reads CASSFYGSFDNEQFF. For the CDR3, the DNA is TGTGCCAGCAGTTTTTACGGCAGCTTCGACAATGAGCAGTTCTTC.

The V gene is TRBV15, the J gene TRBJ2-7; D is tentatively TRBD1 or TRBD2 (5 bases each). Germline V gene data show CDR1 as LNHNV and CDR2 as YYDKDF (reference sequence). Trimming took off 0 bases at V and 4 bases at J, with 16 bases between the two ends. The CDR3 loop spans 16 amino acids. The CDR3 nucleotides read TGTGCCACCAGCAGAGATCGGGGCAGGTGGTCGTACGAGCAGTACTTC. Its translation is CATSRDRGRWSYEQYF.

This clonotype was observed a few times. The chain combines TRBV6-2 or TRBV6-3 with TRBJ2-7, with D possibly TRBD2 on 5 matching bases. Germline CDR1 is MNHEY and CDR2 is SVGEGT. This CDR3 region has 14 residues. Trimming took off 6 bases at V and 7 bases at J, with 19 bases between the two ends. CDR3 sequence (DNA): TGTGCCAGCAGCCGAGAGGGCGGTCTGTGGGAGCAGTACTTC. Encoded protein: CASSREGGLWEQYF.

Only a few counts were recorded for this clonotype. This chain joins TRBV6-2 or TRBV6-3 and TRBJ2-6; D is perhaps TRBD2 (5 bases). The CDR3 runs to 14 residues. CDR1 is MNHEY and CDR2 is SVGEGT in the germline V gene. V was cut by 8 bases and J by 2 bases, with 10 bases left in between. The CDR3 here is CASVVGAGANVLTF. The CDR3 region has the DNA TGTGCCAGCGTCGTCGGGGCTGGGGCCAACGTCCTGACTTTC.

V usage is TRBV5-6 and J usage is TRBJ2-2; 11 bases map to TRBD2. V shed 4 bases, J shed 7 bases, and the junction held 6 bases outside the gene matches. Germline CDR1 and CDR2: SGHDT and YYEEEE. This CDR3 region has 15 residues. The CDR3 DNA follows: TGTGCCAGCAGCCCACTAGCGGGAGTGATCGGGGAGCTGTTTTTT. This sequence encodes CASSPLAGVIGELFF. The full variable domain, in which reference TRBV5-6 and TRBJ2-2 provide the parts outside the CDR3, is DAGVTQSPTHLIKTRGQQVTLRCSPKSGHDTVSWYQQALGQGPQFIFQYYEEEERQRGNFPDRFSGHQFPNYSSELNVNALLLGDSALYLCASSPLAGVIGELFFGEGSRLTVL.

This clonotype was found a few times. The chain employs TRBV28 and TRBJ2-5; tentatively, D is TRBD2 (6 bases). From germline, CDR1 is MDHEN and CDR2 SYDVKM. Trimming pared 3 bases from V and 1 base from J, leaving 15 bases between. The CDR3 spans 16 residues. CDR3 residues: CASSLPGRSPQETQYF. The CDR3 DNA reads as TGTGCCAGCAGTTTGCCCGGGAGAAGTCCCCAAGAGACCCAGTACTTC.

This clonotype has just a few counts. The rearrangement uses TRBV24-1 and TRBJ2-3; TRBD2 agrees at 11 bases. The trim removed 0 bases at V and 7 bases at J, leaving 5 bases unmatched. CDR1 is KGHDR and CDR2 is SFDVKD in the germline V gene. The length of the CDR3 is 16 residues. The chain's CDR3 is CATSDLPGLADNTQYF. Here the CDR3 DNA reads TGTGCCACCAGTGATTTGCCGGGACTAGCGGACAATACGCAGTATTTT.

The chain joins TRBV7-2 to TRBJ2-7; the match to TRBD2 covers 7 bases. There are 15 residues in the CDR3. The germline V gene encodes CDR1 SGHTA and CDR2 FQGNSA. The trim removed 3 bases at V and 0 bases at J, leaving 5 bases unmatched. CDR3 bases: TGTGCCAGCAGCTTGGGTAGCGGGCACTCCTACGAGCAGTACTTC. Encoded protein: CASSLGSGHSYEQYF.

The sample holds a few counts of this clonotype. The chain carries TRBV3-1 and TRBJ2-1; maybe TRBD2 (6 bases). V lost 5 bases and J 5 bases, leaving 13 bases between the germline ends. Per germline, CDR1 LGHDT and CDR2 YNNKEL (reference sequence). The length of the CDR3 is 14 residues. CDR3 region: CASSKAGRDNEQFF. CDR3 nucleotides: TGTGCCAGCAGCAAGGCGGGGAGAGACAATGAGCAGTTCTTC.

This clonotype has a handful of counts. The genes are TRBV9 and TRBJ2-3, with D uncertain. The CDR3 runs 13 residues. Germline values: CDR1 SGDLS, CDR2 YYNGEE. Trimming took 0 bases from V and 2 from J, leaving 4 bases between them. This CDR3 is CASSVDYTDTQYF. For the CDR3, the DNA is TGTGCCAGCAGCGTAGATTACACAGATACGCAGTATTTT.

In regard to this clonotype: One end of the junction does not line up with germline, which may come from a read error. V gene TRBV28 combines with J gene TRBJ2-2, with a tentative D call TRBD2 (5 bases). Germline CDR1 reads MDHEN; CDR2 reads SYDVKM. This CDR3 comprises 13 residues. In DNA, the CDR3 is TGTGCCAGCAGCCCCGCCCCCACCGGGGAGCTGATTTTT. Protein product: CASSPAPTGELIF. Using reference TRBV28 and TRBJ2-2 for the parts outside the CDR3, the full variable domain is DVKVTQSSRYLVKRTGEKVFLECVQDMDHENMFWYRQDPGLGLRLIYFSYDVKMKEKGDIPEGYSVSREKKERFSLILESASTNQTSMYLCASSPAPTGELIFGEGSRLTVL.

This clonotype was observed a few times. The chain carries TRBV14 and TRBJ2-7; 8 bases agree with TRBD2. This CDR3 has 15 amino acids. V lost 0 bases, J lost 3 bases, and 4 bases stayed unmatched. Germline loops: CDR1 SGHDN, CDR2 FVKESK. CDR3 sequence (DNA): TGTGCCAGCAGCCAAGATCTAGCGGGCTACTACGAGCAGTACTTC. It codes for CASSQDLAGYYEQYF.

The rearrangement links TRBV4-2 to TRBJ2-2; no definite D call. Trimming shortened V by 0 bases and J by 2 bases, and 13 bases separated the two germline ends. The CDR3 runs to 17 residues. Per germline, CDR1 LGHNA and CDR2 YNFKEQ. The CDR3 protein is CASSQDWYSPNTGELFF. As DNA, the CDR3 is TGTGCCAGCAGCCAAGATTGGTACAGCCCAAACACCGGGGAGCTGTTTTTT.

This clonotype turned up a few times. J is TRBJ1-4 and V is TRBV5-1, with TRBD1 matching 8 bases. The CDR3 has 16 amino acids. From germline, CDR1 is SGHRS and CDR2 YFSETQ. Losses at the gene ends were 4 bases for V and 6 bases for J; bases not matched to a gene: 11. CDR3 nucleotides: TGCGCCAGCAGCGATCTGACAGGGGCCTCCCATGAAAAACTGTTTTTT. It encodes CASSDLTGASHEKLFF.

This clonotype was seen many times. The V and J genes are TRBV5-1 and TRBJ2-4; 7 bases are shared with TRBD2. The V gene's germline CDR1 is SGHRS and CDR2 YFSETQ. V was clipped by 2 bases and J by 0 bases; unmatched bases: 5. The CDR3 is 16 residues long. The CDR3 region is CASSLELALAKNIQYF. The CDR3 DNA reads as TGCGCCAGCAGCTTAGAACTAGCGCTAGCCAAAAACATTCAGTACTTC.

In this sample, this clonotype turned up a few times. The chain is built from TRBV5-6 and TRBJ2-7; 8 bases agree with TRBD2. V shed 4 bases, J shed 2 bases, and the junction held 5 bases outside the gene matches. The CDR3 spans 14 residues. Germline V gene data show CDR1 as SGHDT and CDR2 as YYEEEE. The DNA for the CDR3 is TGTGCCAGCAGCGGAGGACTAGCCCCCTACGAGCAGTACTTC. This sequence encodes CASSGGLAPYEQYF.